This TCR beta chain derives from a study of OX40 agonist ivuxolimab in advanced cancers. Overall study findings and caveats: Low normalized T-cell clonal expansion was additionally recorded for some nonresponders. Partial responders dosed at 0.1-3.0 mg/kg displayed clonal expansion ranking among the lowest. CD8+ T cells were the subset that, on average, had more expanded clones than CD4+. In the 0.1 to 3.0 mg/kg range, CD4+ and CD8+ blood T cells had expanded clonally by week 6.

CDR3 length: 15 residues. V lost 1 base and J 3 bases, leaving 12 bases between the germline ends. Germline CDR1 LGHNA, CDR2 YSLEER. Of note for this clone: The target antigen is unknown.

The table came from immunoSEQ multiplex PCR; TCRdb's copy has only in-frame clones and leaves some out. This sample has about 62,000 clones, with 79% found just once. The receptor comes from an adult with an advanced solid tumor such as melanoma, head and neck, liver or kidney cancer. The chain links TRBV4-3 to TRBJ1-2, with D possibly being TRBD1 (6 bases). Sequencing was performed on CD4+ or CD8+ T cells sorted from blood, taken in a trial of the OX40 agonist ivuxolimab. Written as DNA, the CDR3 is TGCGCCAGCAGCCAAGTATGGGGGGCGGACTATGGCTACACCTTC. Translating gives CASSQVWGADYGYTF.